This T cell receptor (beta chain) was sequenced during a study of response to subunit inactivated influenza vaccine. With respect to this clonotype: Its antigen is still unknown.

TCRdb redid the calling of the RT-PCR reads with MiXCR, one entry per CDR3 protein. The repertoire holds hundreds of thousands of distinct CDR3 sequences, with roughly 11% as singletons. Germline values: CDR1 SGDLS, CDR2 YYNGEE. With 3 bases clipped from V and 5 bases from J, the junction kept 8 bases outside the gene matches. The CDR3 is 16 residues long. Study-level points and caveats: Authors proposed each seasonal influenza vaccination draws in few new T cells.

The rearrangement links TRBV9 to TRBJ2-5; the match to TRBD1 covers 12 bases. The starting material was PBMCs from blood, obtained 45 days after vaccination. The sequence was obtained from a man aged 45-65 years who received an inactivated influenza vaccine. The CDR3 DNA sequence: TGTGCCAGCAGCGCAGGAGGGACAGGGGGCAAGGAGACCCAGTACTTC. Protein sequence: CASSAGGTGGKETQYF.